Presented here are 6 T cell receptor beta chains from one specimen sequenced in a study of blood T cells in healthy people across ages (dated by TCRdb to about 2015). Libraries were constructed by 5' RACE. Reads for this sample came from an Illumina HiSeq 2500. A second PCR of about 6 to 11 cycles was performed with a sample-barcoded 5' primer and a J-beta primer mix. Using fastp at Q25 and MiXCR, TCRdb reprocessed the public reads and kept productive beta chains. Entries that share a CDR3 protein sequence are merged under the most common genes and DNA. Across this sample there are about 1.5 million distinct CDR3 sequences, with around two fifths seen only once. The top ten clones comprise roughly 7.9% of the sample. The source material was blood. These receptors were obtained from a woman aged 18-30 years in good health.

The chain links TRBV6-6 to TRBJ1-4, with D unclear. V was cut by 2 bases and J by 5 bases, with 12 bases left in between. From germline, CDR1 is MNHNY and CDR2 SVGAGI (reference sequence). CDR3 size: 15 residues. CDR3 sequence (DNA): TGTGCCAGCAGTTACGAGAGGGCAAAGAATGAAAAACTGTTTTTT. It translates to CASSYERAKNEKLFF.

The V and J genes are TRBV3-1 and TRBJ2-3; D might be TRBD2 (6 bases). Trimming shortened V by 5 bases and J by 2 bases, and 20 bases separated the two germline ends. Germline CDR1 and CDR2: LGHDT and YNNKEL (reference sequence). This CDR3 contains 17 residues. CDR3 DNA: TGTGCCAGCAGCGCGACGGAGAGCGGGCCTCCCACAGATACGCAGTATTTT. Residues: CASSATESGPPTDTQYF.

This clonotype was counted between two and nine times. The rearrangement joins TRBV3-1 to TRBJ2-3, with D hard to call. Germline CDR1 LGHDT, CDR2 YNNKEL (reference sequence). V was cut by 6 bases and J by 6 bases, with 16 bases left in between. The CDR3 totals 14 residues. DNA of the CDR3: TGTGCCAGCAGTCAGATGTGGGCCGATGATACGCAGTATTTT. This codes for CASSQMWADDTQYF.

This chain joins TRBV25-1 and TRBJ2-3; 7 nucleotides agree with TRBD2. Germline V gene lookup returns CDR1 MGHDK and CDR2 SYGVNS. The CDR3 is 17 amino acids. V lost 3 bases to trimming and J lost 6 bases; unmatched junction nucleotides: 15. The CDR3 sequence: CASSEIGAGAVEDTQYF. CDR3 DNA sequence: TGTGCCAGCAGTGAGATTGGGGCGGGAGCGGTTGAGGATACGCAGTATTTT. The complete variable domain, with remaining parts taken from reference TRBV25-1 and TRBJ2-3, reads EADIYQTPRYLVIGTGKKITLECSQTMGHDKMYWYQQDPGMELHLIHYSYGVNSTEKGDLSSESTVSRIRTEHFPLTLESARPSHTSQYLCASSEIGAGAVEDTQYFGPGTRLTVL.

The chain links TRBV5-1 to TRBJ2-6; tentative D call: TRBD2 (5 bases). This CDR3 comprises 15 residues. The germline gives CDR1 SGHRS, CDR2 YFSETQ. V shed 3 bases and J shed 4 bases, with 11 bases lying between them. The CDR3 reads CASSSGGPGANVLTF. CDR3 sequence (DNA): TGCGCCAGCAGCTCCGGAGGACCCGGGGCCAACGTCCTGACTTTC.

The genes are TRBV20-1 and TRBJ1-2; 9 nucleotides match TRBD1. CDR3 length: 13 residues. Germline lookup yields CDR1 DFQATT and CDR2 SNEGSKA (reference sequence). Germline trimming cut 2 bases from V and 4 bases from J; bases unmatched to any gene: 2. CDR3: CSARIQGAYGYTF. CDR3 DNA: TGCAGTGCTAGAATACAGGGGGCCTATGGCTACACCTTC.